The present TCR beta chain was sequenced within a study of T-cell memory formation after mild COVID-19. The CDR3 has 15 amino acids. The V and J ends lost 0 bases and 4 bases, in that order; junction bases with no gene match: 4. Per the germline V gene, CDR1 is LNHNV and CDR2 is YYDKDF (reference sequence). The authors produced TCR alpha and TCR beta cDNA libraries with sample barcodes and UMIs by 5'RACE using constant-segment primers. Via MiXCR, TCRdb re-called the 5' RACE reads, giving one row per CDR3 protein. The table has about 280,000 distinct CDR3 sequences, 8% to 9% seen once. The TCR sequence derives from a man between 18 and 29 years old who had mild COVID-19 (a few samples of this study predate the infection). Cell type and time point are not known. Material: PBMCs or a T cell subset sorted from them (not recorded which). V gene TRBV15 combines with J gene TRBJ2-3; 7 nucleotides line up with TRBD1. CDR3 DNA: TGTGCCACCAGCAGAGATGGCCAGGGGGCAGATACGCAGTATTTT. Protein product: CATSRDGQGADTQYF.